The 16 T cell receptor beta chains below all came from one sample that was sequenced in a study of T-cell memory formation after mild COVID-19. TCRdb re-called the 5' RACE reads with MiXCR, one entry per CDR3 protein. The table includes about 500,000 distinct CDR3 sequences, roughly 22% detected once. The sample taken for sequencing was PBMCs or a T cell subset sorted from them (not recorded which). The receptors derive from an adult woman who had mild COVID-19 (a few samples of this study predate the infection). Cell type and time point are not known.

The J gene is TRBJ2-7, the V gene TRBV30, with 8 bases that match TRBD2. Trimming cost V 0 bases and J 5 bases; bases outside gene matches: 9. The length of the CDR3 is 15 residues. The germline V gene encodes CDR1 GTSNPN and CDR2 SVGIG (reference sequence). As DNA, the CDR3 is TGTGCCTGGAGTGTTCCAGAGCGGGAGTCTGACGAGCAGTACTTC. Its translation is CAWSVPERESDEQYF.

This chain links TRBV7-3 with TRBJ2-2; TRBD2 might be the D (6 bases). V lost 2 bases and J 6 bases, leaving 7 bases between the germline ends. Germline loops: CDR1 SGHTA, CDR2 FQGTGA. The CDR3 consists of 13 residues. CDR3 DNA sequence: TGTGCCAGCAGCTTACCGGGGGCCGGGGAGCTGTTTTTT. Translation gives CASSLPGAGELFF.

This clonotype has at least ten counts. V usage is TRBV12-3 or TRBV12-4 and J usage is TRBJ2-1; 13 bases line up with TRBD2. CDR3 length: 16 residues. Trimming cost V 3 bases and J 3 bases; bases outside gene matches: 2. The CDR3 loop reads CASSFRTSGSYNEQFF. Here the CDR3 DNA reads TGTGCCAGCAGTTTCCGGACTAGCGGGAGCTACAATGAGCAGTTCTTC.

This clonotype was seen more than once but under ten times. This chain joins TRBV11-2 and TRBJ1-6; D not certain. The CDR3 covers 14 residues. The germline V gene has CDR1 SGHAT and CDR2 FQNNGV. The V end was cut by 0 bases, the J end by 7 bases, with 7 bases between. The CDR3 bases are TGTGCCAGCAGCTTAGACAGTGTAAATTCACCCCTCCACTTT. It codes for CASSLDSVNSPLHF.

V usage is TRBV7-8 and J usage is TRBJ1-6; D unclear. The V end was cut by 0 bases, the J end by 3 bases, with 12 bases between. The CDR3 spans 17 residues. Germline V gene sequence: CDR1 SGHVS, CDR2 FQNEAQ. The CDR3 DNA sequence: TGTGCCAGCAGCTTAGCCCGCGGAGGTTTCTATAATTCACCCCTCCACTTT. Translation gives CASSLARGGFYNSPLHF. Variable domain in full (rest from reference TRBV7-8 and TRBJ1-6): GAGVSQSPRYKVAKRGQDVALRCDPISGHVSLFWYQQALGQGPEFLTYFQNEAQLDKSGLPSDRFFAERPEGSVSTLKIQRTQQEDSAVYLCASSLARGGFYNSPLHFGNGTRLTVT.

This clonotype was counted only a few times. The chain uses TRBV2 and TRBJ2-1; TRBD2 agrees at 10 bases. With V trimmed by 3 bases and J by 9 bases, 14 bases remained unmatched. Germline CDR1 SNHLY, CDR2 FYNNEI. This CDR3 contains 17 residues. The CDR3 DNA is TGTGCCAGCAGTGAGAACCCAGCGGGGGGGCCATATGGTGAGCAGTTCTTC. Protein: CASSENPAGGPYGEQFF.

This sequence joins TRBV24-1 and TRBJ2-3, with D unresolved. There are 14 residues in the CDR3. Between the trimmed V and J ends, which lost 9 bases and 0 bases, there was a span of 12 bases. Germline V gene data show CDR1 as KGHDR and CDR2 as SFDVKD. The CDR3 sequence is CATEETSSTDTQYF. The CDR3 bases are TGTGCCACCGAAGAAACTTCTAGCACAGATACGCAGTATTTT.

The chain joins TRBV20-1 to TRBJ2-1; 8 nucleotides match TRBD2. The ends lost 6 bases at V and 4 bases at J; junction bases unmatched: 11. The CDR3 spans 15 residues. Germline V lookup: CDR1 DFQATT, CDR2 SNEGSKA (reference sequence). The chain's CDR3 is CSAGDREREYNEQFF. The CDR3 DNA sequence: TGCAGTGCCGGCGATCGGGAGCGGGAGTACAATGAGCAGTTCTTC.

The genes are TRBV11-2 and TRBJ2-5; tentatively, D is TRBD1 (6 bases). This CDR3 has 14 amino acids. The germline V gene encodes CDR1 SGHAT and CDR2 FQNNGV. The V end was cut by 5 bases, the J end by 4 bases, with 14 bases between. CDR3: CASSPSPGVETQYF. The DNA of the CDR3 is TGTGCCAGCAGCCCCAGCCCAGGGGTAGAGACCCAGTACTTC.

The chain has TRBV7-2 and TRBJ2-2, with a weak D call TRBD1 (6 bases). Trimming left V 4 bases short and J 2 bases short, with 11 bases between. The CDR3 is made up of 15 amino acids. In germline, CDR1 is SGHTA, CDR2 FQGNSA. CDR3 residues: CASSSQGTNTGELFF. For the CDR3, the DNA is TGTGCCAGCAGCTCACAGGGTACAAACACCGGGGAGCTGTTTTTT.

The rearrangement joins TRBV18 to TRBJ1-5; 9 positions match TRBD1. The CDR3 spans 15 residues. Germline V gene data show CDR1 as KGHSH and CDR2 as LQKENI. The V gene end was trimmed by 4 bases and the J gene end by 7 bases; junction bases not matched to a gene: 8. In DNA form, the CDR3 reads TGTGCCAGCTCACGTACCGGGACAGGGCCCCAGCCCCAGCATTTT. Encoded protein: CASSRTGTGPQPQHF.

This clonotype was observed a single time. The J gene is TRBJ2-2, the V gene TRBV19; tentative D call: TRBD1 (5 bases). Germline CDR1 is LNHDA and CDR2 is SQIVND (reference sequence). The CDR3 runs 14 residues. V lost 3 bases, J lost 5 bases, and 10 bases lay in between. Here the CDR3 DNA reads TGTGCCAGTAGTATCCAGGGATTAACCGGGGAGCTGTTTTTT. Encoded protein: CASSIQGLTGELFF.

The chain is built from TRBV7-8 and TRBJ2-3; no definite D call. V was trimmed by 3 bases and J by 5 bases, leaving 12 bases between them. Germline values: CDR1 SGHVS, CDR2 FQNEAQ. The CDR3 totals 14 residues. For the CDR3, the DNA is TGTGCCAGCAGCTTTGATAATTGGAGAGATACGCAGTATTTT. Protein product: CASSFDNWRDTQYF. Supplemented by reference TRBV7-8 and TRBJ2-3, the full variable domain reads GAGVSQSPRYKVAKRGQDVALRCDPISGHVSLFWYQQALGQGPEFLTYFQNEAQLDKSGLPSDRFFAERPEGSVSTLKIQRTQQEDSAVYLCASSFDNWRDTQYFGPGTRLTVL.

The gene calls are TRBV5-4 and TRBJ2-7, with TRBD2 matching over 11 bases. The CDR3 contains 15 residues. J lost 3 bases, V lost 1 base, and 3 bases had no gene match. The V gene's germline CDR1 is SGHNT and CDR2 YYREEE (reference sequence). Here the CDR3 reads CASSLPLAGDYEQYF. The CDR3 nucleotides are TGTGCCAGCAGCTTGCCACTAGCGGGAGACTACGAGCAGTACTTC.

The rearrangement joins TRBV4-1 to TRBJ2-1, with D perhaps TRBD2 (6 bases). CDR3 length: 17 amino acids. Germline CDR1 and CDR2: MGHRA and YSYEKL. With 0 bases removed from V and 4 bases from J, the gap between germline ends came to 16 bases. The CDR3 region is CASSQDRGTSGYNEQFF. Here the CDR3 DNA reads TGCGCCAGCAGCCAAGATCGAGGGACTTCGGGATACAATGAGCAGTTCTTC.

This chain links TRBV24-1 with TRBJ1-5; D remains unclear. Between the trimmed V and J ends, which lost 3 bases and 3 bases, there was a span of 2 bases. The germline V gene encodes CDR1 KGHDR and CDR2 SFDVKD. The CDR3 length is 12 residues. CDR3 bases: TGTGCCACCAGTGATGTCAATCAGCCCCAGCATTTT. This codes for CATSDVNQPQHF.